The clone carrying this TCR beta chain was counted only a few times. Its antigen is not known. The sample originates from a study of identical twins. General observations from the study: Conclusions relied on cross-sectional statistical analysis, not following the same donors. An excess of low generation probability was shown by twin-shared out-of-frame alpha sequences. A lower insertion count was a feature of abundant cord blood beta clonotypes, with no such feature in memory repertoires.

Template switching added a universal primer site; cDNA carried unique molecular identifiers. TCRdb re-analysed the 5' RACE reads in MiXCR, keeping a single row per CDR3 protein. The table has around 220,000 distinct CDR3 sequences, about 14% seen once. CDR1 is SQVTM, CDR2 ANQGSEA, per germline. The CDR3 is made up of 11 amino acids. Trimming pared 4 bases from V and 2 bases from J, leaving 6 bases between. The material sequenced was memory (CD45RO+) T cells sorted from blood. This TCR came from a young woman in good health. The chain employs TRBV29-1 and TRBJ2-7; D is unclear. CDR3 residues: CSVGLAYEQYF. The CDR3 nucleotides are TGCAGCGTTGGATTGGCCTACGAGCAGTACTTC.